The 32 T cell receptor beta chains below were found in one sample sequenced in a study of blood T cell repertoires in COVID-19. Only in-frame clones appear in the TCRdb table, and some are missing; sequencing was by immunoSEQ multiplex PCR. This repertoire shows 470,000 or so clones, 70% to 90% found once; its top ten account for 3.2%. Specimen: peripheral blood. The receptor source for this set is a human donor in a cohort sampled during active COVID-19.

The CDR3 DNA is TGTGCCAGCAGCGTAGAGGCAGGGCTAAGCTATGGCTACACCTTC. Translation gives CASSVEAGLSYGYTF. The chain couples TRBV9 to TRBJ1-2; D possibly corresponds to TRBD1 (5 bases). The CDR3 sequence is 15 residues long. V lost 0 bases and J 4 bases, leaving 13 bases between the germline ends. Looked up from germline, CDR1 is SGDLS and CDR2 is YYNGEE.

This clone occurred once. V gene TRBV24-1 combines with J gene TRBJ1-5, with 7 bases fitting TRBD1. This CDR3 region has 13 residues. Trimming removed 7 bases from V and 2 bases from J; junction bases left unmatched: 1. From germline, CDR1 is KGHDR and CDR2 SFDVKD. CDR3 region: CATRGQGNQPQHF. As DNA, the CDR3 is TGTGCCACCAGAGGACAGGGCAATCAGCCCCAGCATTTT.

This clone came up a few times. Written as DNA, the CDR3 is TGTGCCACCAGTGAACTAGCGCACACCGGGGAGCTGTTTTTT. It is translated as CATSELAHTGELFF. This rearrangement joins TRBV24-1 to TRBJ2-2; 7 bases map to TRBD2. Germline loops: CDR1 KGHDR, CDR2 SFDVKD. The junction had 1 base not matched to a gene; V was cut back by 4 bases and J by 3 bases. The length of the CDR3 is 14 residues.

The chain couples TRBV3-1 (or the pseudogene TRBV3-2) to TRBJ2-3; TRBD2 matches at 9 bases. This CDR3 region has 16 residues. After removal of 4 bases from V and 0 bases from J, the junction contained 5 bases not matched to a gene. Per germline, CDR1 LGHDT and CDR2 YNNKEL (reference sequence). The CDR3 loop reads CASSPSSGSSTDTQYF. The CDR3 bases are TGTGCCAGCAGCCCTAGTAGCGGGAGCAGCACAGATACGCAGTATTTT.

The V and J genes are TRBV7-3 and TRBJ2-1; weak D call: TRBD1 (6 bases). Germline values: CDR1 SGHTA, CDR2 FQGTGA. This CDR3 has 15 amino acids. The germline V and J ends were trimmed by 1 base and 0 bases, with 7 bases remaining between them. CDR3 protein: CASSLSRGSYNEQFF. The CDR3 bases are TGTGCCAGCAGCTTAAGCAGGGGCTCCTACAATGAGCAGTTCTTC.

As to this clone: Other nucleotide sequences from this sample produce the same CDR3. The J gene is TRBJ1-2, the V gene TRBV30; 10 bases map to TRBD1. The CDR3 loop spans 15 amino acids. Germline CDR1 is GTSNPN and CDR2 is SVGIG (reference sequence). The V and J ends lost 2 bases and 4 bases, in that order; junction bases with no gene match: 7. The CDR3 DNA reads as TGTGCCTGGAGTCCCCTCGGACAGGGGGGCTATGGCTACACCTTC. It yields the protein CAWSPLGQGGYGYTF.

The chain joins TRBV29-1 to TRBJ2-5; 9 bases are a match to TRBD1. V lost 6 bases and J lost 5; bases outside the gene matches: 7. Per the germline V gene, CDR1 is SQVTM and CDR2 is ANQGSEA. The length of the CDR3 is 13 residues. This chain's CDR3 is CSVGQGVVETQYF. For the CDR3, the DNA is TGCAGCGTGGGACAGGGAGTGGTGGAGACCCAGTACTTC.

V and J are TRBV5-1 and TRBJ2-3, with 10 positions matching TRBD1. J gave up 5 bases and V 4 bases, and 7 bases lay outside the gene matches. The CDR3 covers 15 residues. From germline, CDR1 is SGHRS and CDR2 YFSETQ. CDR3 in DNA: TGCGCCAGCAGCCCCGAGGACAGGGGGATAGATACGCAGTATTTT. Its translation: CASSPEDRGIDTQYF. The whole variable domain, remainder taken from reference TRBV5-1 and TRBJ2-3, is KAGVTQTPRYLIKTRGQQVTLSCSPISGHRSVSWYQQTPGQGLQFLFEYFSETQRNKGNFPGRFSGRQFSNSRSEMNVSTLELGDSALYLCASSPEDRGIDTQYFGPGTRLTVL.

The rearrangement uses TRBV7-2 and TRBJ2-2, with D possibly TRBD1 on 6 matching bases. With 3 bases removed from V and 0 bases from J, the gap between germline ends came to 20 bases. Germline CDR1 and CDR2: SGHTA and FQGNSA. The CDR3 is made up of 19 amino acids. CDR3 sequence reads: CASSFHLPGQTANTGELFF. CDR3 nucleotide sequence: TGTGCCAGCAGCTTTCATTTACCGGGACAAACCGCGAACACCGGGGAGCTGTTTTTT.

The genes are TRBV28 and TRBJ2-5, with 7 positions matching TRBD1. J gave up 3 bases and V 3 bases, and 10 bases lay outside the gene matches. The CDR3 length is 16 residues. CDR1 and CDR2 (germline): MDHEN, SYDVKM. The CDR3 is CASSFFFRDREETQYF. For the CDR3, the DNA is TGTGCCAGCAGTTTTTTTTTCCGAGACAGGGAAGAGACCCAGTACTTC.

V gene TRBV25-1 combines with J gene TRBJ2-1, with a tentative D call TRBD2 (5 bases). The CDR3 runs to 15 residues. Trimming shortened V by 4 bases and J by 0 bases, and 10 bases separated the two germline ends. The V gene's germline CDR1 is MGHDK and CDR2 SYGVNS. CDR3 sequence reads: CASSAPGSSYNEQFF. The CDR3 DNA is TGTGCCAGCAGTGCCCCGGGAAGCTCCTACAATGAGCAGTTCTTC.

The V call is TRBV5-1, the J call TRBJ2-2, with D unresolved. Germline CDR1 is SGHRS and CDR2 is YFSETQ. The CDR3 covers 15 residues. V lost 1 base, J lost 1 base, and 8 bases lay in between. The CDR3: CASSLREKNTGELFF. The CDR3, as DNA: TGCGCCAGCAGCTTGAGAGAGAAGAACACCGGGGAGCTGTTTTTT.

This clone was detected ten times or more. This specimen includes other DNA sequences encoding the same CDR3. The chain has TRBV7-9 and TRBJ1-2, with D perhaps TRBD1 (6 bases). CDR3 length: 14 residues. Germline assignment: CDR1 SEHNR and CDR2 FQNEAQ (reference sequence). The V gene lost 2 bases and the J gene lost 2 bases, with 9 bases spanning the gap. CDR3 region: CASSLSQGNYGYTF. The CDR3, as DNA: TGTGCCAGCAGCTTATCACAGGGAAACTATGGCTACACCTTC.

The table lists this clone with a few counts. The chain has TRBV7-9 and TRBJ2-1, with a tentative D call TRBD2 (5 bases). Germline V gives CDR1 SEHNR, CDR2 FQNEAQ (reference sequence). This CDR3 has 11 residues. V shed 8 bases and J shed 7 bases, with 9 bases lying between them. The CDR3 coding sequence is TGTGCCAGCGAGGGTCGGAATGAGCAGTTCTTC. This encodes CASEGRNEQFF.

The gene calls are TRBV7-8 and TRBJ1-3; D is uncertain. Per the germline V gene, CDR1 is SGHVS and CDR2 is FQNEAQ. The CDR3 has 18 residues. The V and J ends lost 5 bases and 0 bases respectively, with 20 bases between them. In DNA form, the CDR3 reads TGTGCCAGCAGCCTTTTCGAAGCACCGGTAATCTCTGGAAACACCATATATTTT. Protein sequence: CASSLFEAPVISGNTIYF.

The chain has TRBV3-1 (or the pseudogene TRBV3-2) and TRBJ2-3, with a weak D call TRBD2 (6 bases). Trimming shortened V by 2 bases and J by 1 base, and 10 bases separated the two germline ends. The CDR3 length is 15 residues. CDR1 is LGHDT, CDR2 YNNKEL, per germline (reference sequence). CDR3 DNA: TGTGCCAGCAGCCAAATAGCGGAGCGCACAGATACGCAGTATTTT. It yields the protein CASSQIAERTDTQYF.

The chain carries TRBV4-2 and TRBJ1-2; 8 positions agree with TRBD1. This CDR3 has 16 amino acids. Germline trimming cut 0 bases from V and 2 bases from J; bases unmatched to any gene: 5. Germline V gene lookup returns CDR1 LGHNA and CDR2 YNFKEQ. CDR3: CASSQDQGAPNYGYTF. The CDR3 bases are TGTGCCAGCAGCCAAGACCAGGGGGCCCCCAACTATGGCTACACCTTC.

Only a few counts were recorded for this clone. CDR3 coding DNA: TGCGCCAGCAGCCTTATTGGACAGGGGCAAGAGACCCAGTACTTC. It specifies CASSLIGQGQETQYF. The V gene is TRBV4-3, the J gene TRBJ2-5; 9 bases align to TRBD1. The CDR3 covers 15 residues. Germline V gives CDR1 LGHNA, CDR2 YSLEER. V shed 4 bases, J shed 2 bases, and the junction held 5 bases outside the gene matches.

The V gene is TRBV3-1 (or the pseudogene TRBV3-2), the J gene TRBJ2-2, with 10 bases aligning to TRBD2. CDR1 LGHDT and CDR2 YNNKEL come from the germline V gene (reference sequence). V trimming: 4 bases; J trimming: 6 bases; junction bases outside the gene matches: 2. The CDR3 has 14 amino acids. CDR3 loop: CASSRAGGPGELFF. The CDR3 region has the DNA TGTGCCAGCAGCCGAGCGGGAGGGCCCGGGGAGCTGTTTTTT.

This rearrangement joins TRBV9 to TRBJ2-7; TRBD2 matches at 11 bases. CDR1 and CDR2 from the germline V gene are SGDLS and YYNGEE. J was trimmed by 2 bases and V by 0 bases; bases with no gene match: 4. The CDR3 extends over 16 amino acids. CDR3 amino acids: CASSVALAGGPYEQYF. The CDR3, as DNA: TGTGCCAGCAGCGTAGCCCTAGCGGGAGGCCCCTACGAGCAGTACTTC. The whole variable domain, filled in from reference TRBV9 and TRBJ2-7, reads DSGVTQTPKHLITATGQRVTLRCSPRSGDLSVYWYQQSLDQGLQFLIQYYNGEERAKGNILERFSAQQFPDLHSELNLSSLELGDSALYFCASSVALAGGPYEQYFGPGTRLTVT.

This clone appeared once. The V and J genes are TRBV11-2 and TRBJ2-1; unclear D gene. The CDR3 consists of 12 residues. Trimming took 5 bases from V and 15 from J, leaving 17 bases between them. Germline V lookup: CDR1 SGHAT, CDR2 FQNNGV. The CDR3 spells CASSPQVKGPFF. DNA of the CDR3: TGTGCCAGCAGCCCGCAGGTGAAAGGTCCGTTCTTC.

The chain combines TRBV20-1 with TRBJ1-1; D is perhaps TRBD1 (5 bases). The CDR3 runs to 10 residues. The V and J ends lost 3 bases and 7 bases respectively, with 6 bases between them. Germline assignment: CDR1 DFQATT and CDR2 SNEGSKA (reference sequence). CDR3 sequence: CSARGGEAFF. In DNA form, the CDR3 reads TGCAGTGCTAGGGGGGGTGAAGCTTTCTTT.

The chain employs TRBV6-2 or TRBV6-3 and TRBJ2-5; D not resolved. V lost 2 bases, J lost 7 bases, and 8 bases lay in between. Germline assignment: CDR1 MNHEY and CDR2 SVGEGT. The CDR3 runs 12 residues. CDR3 sequence (DNA): TGTGCCAGCAGTTACGCCGGTGGGACCCAGTACTTC. Residues: CASSYAGGTQYF.

This chain connects TRBV19 to TRBJ1-4; unclear D gene. The CDR3 consists of 16 residues. With 4 bases removed from V and 4 bases from J, the gap between germline ends came to 16 bases. The germline V gene encodes CDR1 LNHDA and CDR2 SQIVND (reference sequence). The chain's CDR3 is CASSTTEGLGNEKLFF. The CDR3, as DNA: TGTGCCAGTAGTACCACTGAGGGTCTCGGTAATGAAAAACTGTTTTTT. Full variable domain (remainder filled in from reference TRBV19 and TRBJ1-4): DGGITQSPKYLFRKEGQNVTLSCEQNLNHDAMYWYRQDPGQGLRLIYYSQIVNDFQKGDIAEGYSVSREKKESFPLTVTSAQKNPTAFYLCASSTTEGLGNEKLFFGSGTQLSVL.

The chain couples TRBV7-9 to TRBJ1-2, with TRBD1 as a possible D gene (6 bases). V gave up 5 bases and J gave up 4 bases, with 14 bases separating them. The CDR3 totals 14 residues. Per germline, CDR1 SEHNR and CDR2 FQNEAQ (reference sequence). CDR3 nucleotides: TGTGCCAGCAGCCCGGACAGTACCCTCTATGGCTACACCTTC. Amino acids: CASSPDSTLYGYTF. Based on the CDR3 plus reference TRBV7-9 and TRBJ1-2, the full variable domain is DTGVSQNPRHKITKRGQNVTFRCDPISEHNRLYWYRQTLGQGPEFLTYFQNEAQLEKSRLLSDRFSAERPKGSFSTLEIQRTEQGDSAMYLCASSPDSTLYGYTFGSGTRLTVV.

The V gene is TRBV28, the J gene TRBJ1-1; D unresolved. The CDR3 sequence is 14 residues long. Germline V gene data show CDR1 as MDHEN and CDR2 as SYDVKM. V lost 3 bases and J 2 bases, leaving 10 bases between the germline ends. CDR3 DNA: TGTGCCAGCAGTTTCGCGGGGTCTAACACTGAAGCTTTCTTT. This gives the protein CASSFAGSNTEAFF.

This clone was picked up one time. The V call is TRBV11-2, the J call TRBJ2-7; weak D call: TRBD2 (5 bases). Trimming left V 4 bases short and J 0 bases short, with 10 bases between. The CDR3 totals 14 residues. Germline lookup yields CDR1 SGHAT and CDR2 FQNNGV. This chain's CDR3 is CASSSRESSYEQYF. CDR3 in DNA: TGTGCCAGCAGCTCTAGGGAGAGCTCCTACGAGCAGTACTTC.

This chain connects TRBV7-2 to TRBJ2-5, with 12 bases aligning to TRBD2. CDR1 SGHTA and CDR2 FQGNSA come from the germline V gene. CDR3 length: 18 residues. V lost 0 bases to trimming and J lost 5 bases; unmatched junction nucleotides: 10. The CDR3, as DNA: TGTGCCAGCAGCTTAGCCCTAGCGGGAGGGCCTGTAGGCGAGACCCAGTACTTC. This encodes CASSLALAGGPVGETQYF.

The V and J genes are TRBV12-5 and TRBJ2-1; 14 nucleotides agree with TRBD2. The V and J ends lost 4 bases and 4 bases, in that order; junction bases with no gene match: 15. Germline lookup yields CDR1 LGHNT and CDR2 FRNRAP. CDR3 length: 20 amino acids. The CDR3 coding sequence is TGTGCTAGTGGTTCGGACGCGGGACTAGCGGGAGTCACGGGGTACAATGAGCAGTTCTTC. Its translation is CASGSDAGLAGVTGYNEQFF.

The chain has TRBV7-2 and TRBJ1-1; TRBD1 might be the D (6 bases). Germline lookup yields CDR1 SGHTA and CDR2 FQGNSA. The germline V and J ends were trimmed by 5 bases and 1 base, with 17 bases remaining between them. The CDR3 runs to 16 residues. In nucleotides, the CDR3 is TGTGCCAGCAGCACCACCGGGACACGGTCGAACACTGAAGCTTTCTTT. Protein product: CASSTTGTRSNTEAFF.

The rearrangement links TRBV24-1 to TRBJ2-3; TRBD2 might be the D (6 bases). The germline CDR1 and CDR2 sequences are KGHDR and SFDVKD. This CDR3 has 13 amino acids. The V end was cut by 2 bases, the J end by 5 bases, with 7 bases between. The CDR3 here is CATSDSGGDTQYF. CDR3 DNA sequence: TGTGCCACCAGTGATTCCGGGGGAGATACGCAGTATTTT.

This clone appeared once. V gene TRBV5-4 combines with J gene TRBJ2-1; 8 nucleotides line up with TRBD2. CDR1 is SGHNT, CDR2 YYREEE, per germline (reference sequence). CDR3 length: 16 amino acids. Losses at the gene ends were 6 bases for V and 3 bases for J; bases not matched to a gene: 11. For the CDR3, the DNA is TGTGCCAGCAAATCACAGCGGGAGTTTGACTACAATGAGCAGTTCTTC. Protein sequence: CASKSQREFDYNEQFF.